This TCR beta chain stems from a study of cytomegalovirus exposure and HLA in healthy donors. Looking at the study overall: Earlier, almost 120 million unique TCR beta sequences were recovered from approximately 180 million T cells by an analysis. General study results and limits: A link between a missense DCLRE1C variant and TCR beta V- and J-gene trimming emerged from a later analysis. Sequencing likely caused a cluster of highly shared sequence variants. Reports indicated that the classifier achieved high specificity and sensitivity in diagnosing cytomegalovirus status.

Use of 60 Vbeta and 13 Jbeta primers characterized the PCR. The table came from immunoSEQ multiplex PCR; TCRdb's copy has only in-frame clones and leaves some out. The sample has about 170,000 clones; around 74% are singletons. V lost 4 bases and J lost 3, with 13 bases in between. Germline CDR1 is SGHDN and CDR2 is FVKESK. There are 14 residues in the CDR3. On this clone: Its antigen is still unknown.

The TCR originated in a female donor in good health and CMV-seronegative. This chain connects TRBV14 to TRBJ2-7; possible D gene TRBD2, 5 bases. The sequenced material came from PBMCs. The CDR3 here is CASSPWTGNYEQYF. The DNA for the CDR3 is TGTGCCAGCAGCCCCTGGACTGGCAACTACGAGCAGTACTTC.